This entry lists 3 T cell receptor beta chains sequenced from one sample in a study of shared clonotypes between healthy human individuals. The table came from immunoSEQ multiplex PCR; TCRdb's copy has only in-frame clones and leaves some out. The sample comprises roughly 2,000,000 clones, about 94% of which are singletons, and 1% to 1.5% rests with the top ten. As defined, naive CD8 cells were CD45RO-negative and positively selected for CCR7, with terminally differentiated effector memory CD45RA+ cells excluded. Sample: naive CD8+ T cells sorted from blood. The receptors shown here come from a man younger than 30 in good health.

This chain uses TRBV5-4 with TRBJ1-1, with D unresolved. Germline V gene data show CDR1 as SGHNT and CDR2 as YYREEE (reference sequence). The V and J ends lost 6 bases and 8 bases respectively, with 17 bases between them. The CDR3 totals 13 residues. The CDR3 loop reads CASTHPPKLEAFF. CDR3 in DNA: TGTGCCAGCACCCATCCACCCAAGCTAGAAGCTTTCTTT.

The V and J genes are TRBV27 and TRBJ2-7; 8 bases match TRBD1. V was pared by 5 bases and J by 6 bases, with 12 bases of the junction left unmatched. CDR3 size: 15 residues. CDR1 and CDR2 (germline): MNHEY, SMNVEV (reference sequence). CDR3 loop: CASSPRAGGFSEQYF. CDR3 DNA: TGTGCCAGCAGTCCCCGGGCAGGGGGCTTCTCCGAGCAGTACTTC.

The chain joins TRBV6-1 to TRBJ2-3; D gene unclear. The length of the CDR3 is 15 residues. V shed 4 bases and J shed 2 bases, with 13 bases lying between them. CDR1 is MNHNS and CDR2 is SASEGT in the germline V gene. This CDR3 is CASSVRNFPTDTQYF. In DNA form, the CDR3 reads TGTGCCAGCAGTGTCCGGAATTTTCCCACAGATACGCAGTATTTT.